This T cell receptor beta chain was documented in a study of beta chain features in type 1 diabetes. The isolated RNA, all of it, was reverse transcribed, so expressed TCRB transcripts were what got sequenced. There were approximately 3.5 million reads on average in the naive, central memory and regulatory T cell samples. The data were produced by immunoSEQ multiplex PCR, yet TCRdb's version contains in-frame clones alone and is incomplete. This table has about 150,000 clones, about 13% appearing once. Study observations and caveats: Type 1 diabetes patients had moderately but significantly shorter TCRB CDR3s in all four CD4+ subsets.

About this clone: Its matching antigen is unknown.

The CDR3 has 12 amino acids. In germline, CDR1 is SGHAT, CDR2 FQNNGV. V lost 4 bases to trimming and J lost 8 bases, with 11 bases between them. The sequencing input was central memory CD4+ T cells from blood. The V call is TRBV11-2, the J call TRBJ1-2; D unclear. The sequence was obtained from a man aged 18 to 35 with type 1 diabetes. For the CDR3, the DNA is TGTGCCAGCAGCTCCCAGAGAGAGGGCTACACCTTC. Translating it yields CASSSQREGYTF.